This TCR beta chain was recovered during a study of control samples from healthy donors and cancer patients (dated by TCRdb to 2018 to 2020). The cysteine opens and the phenylalanine closes a CDR3 of 15 amino acids. Only the CDR3 region is kept as DNA, spanning 45 bases read in frame from base 1. The V end loses 2 bases and the J end loses 1 base, and a stretch of 12 bases separates them. CDR1 SGHNT and CDR2 YYREEE are derived from the germline V gene (reference sequence). A note on this clone: It lacks a known antigen. No base quality information exists; no much larger clone differs at one position.

The library came from the immunoSEQ multiplex PCR assay. Here the immuneACCESS table is served through TCRdb, limited to in-frame sequences with V and J called. Missing clones are a known gap in these copies; in checked studies unresolved V genes cover under half, and the rest lacks a known reason. Within this sample are about 120,000 clones, with approximately 92% of them counted one time only. The ten largest make up 2% to 3% of the sample. The sample taken for sequencing was blood. The chain was built from TRBV5-4 and TRBJ1-2; 6 matching bases give a weak D call of TRBD1. This receptor was taken from a man between 40 and 49 years old in good health. The nucleotide sequence is given as TGTGCCAGCAGCTTAAGGACAGCTATTAACTATGGCTACACCTTC. Translated, this gives CASSLRTAINYGYTF.